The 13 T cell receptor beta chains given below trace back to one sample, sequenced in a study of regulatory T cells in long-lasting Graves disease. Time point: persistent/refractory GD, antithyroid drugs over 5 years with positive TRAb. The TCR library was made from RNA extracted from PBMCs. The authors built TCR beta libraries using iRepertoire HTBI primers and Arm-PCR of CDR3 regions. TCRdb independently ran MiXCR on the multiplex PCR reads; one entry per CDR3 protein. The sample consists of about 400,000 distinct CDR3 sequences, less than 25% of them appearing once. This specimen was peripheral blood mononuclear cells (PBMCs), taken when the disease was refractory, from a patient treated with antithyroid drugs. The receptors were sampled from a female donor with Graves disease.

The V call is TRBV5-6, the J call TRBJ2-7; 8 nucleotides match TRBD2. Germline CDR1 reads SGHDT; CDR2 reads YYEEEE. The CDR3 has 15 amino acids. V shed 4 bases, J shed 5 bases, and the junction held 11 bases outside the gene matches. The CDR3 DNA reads TGTGCCAGCAGCCAGACTACCGGGACTAGGAACGAGCAGTACTTC. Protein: CASSQTTGTRNEQYF.

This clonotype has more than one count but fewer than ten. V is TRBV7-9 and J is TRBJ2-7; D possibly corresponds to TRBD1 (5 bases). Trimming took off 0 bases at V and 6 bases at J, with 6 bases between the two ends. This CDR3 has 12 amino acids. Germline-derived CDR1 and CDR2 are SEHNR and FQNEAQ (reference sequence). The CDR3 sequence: CASSLAQGEQYF. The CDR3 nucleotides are TGTGCCAGCAGCTTAGCTCAGGGCGAGCAGTACTTC.

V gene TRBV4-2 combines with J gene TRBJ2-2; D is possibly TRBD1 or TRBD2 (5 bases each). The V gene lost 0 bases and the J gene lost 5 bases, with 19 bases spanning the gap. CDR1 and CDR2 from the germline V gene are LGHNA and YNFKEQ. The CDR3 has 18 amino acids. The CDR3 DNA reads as TGTGCCAGCAGCCAAGATAGGCCCGACTCCTGGGGGACCGGGGAGCTGTTTTTT. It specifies CASSQDRPDSWGTGELFF.

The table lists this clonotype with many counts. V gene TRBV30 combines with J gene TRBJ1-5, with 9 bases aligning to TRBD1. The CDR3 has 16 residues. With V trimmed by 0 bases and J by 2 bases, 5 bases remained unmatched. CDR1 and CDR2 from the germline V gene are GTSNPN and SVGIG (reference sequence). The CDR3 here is CAWSVRDRVRNQPQHF. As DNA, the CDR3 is TGTGCCTGGAGTGTACGGGACAGGGTTCGCAATCAGCCCCAGCATTTT.

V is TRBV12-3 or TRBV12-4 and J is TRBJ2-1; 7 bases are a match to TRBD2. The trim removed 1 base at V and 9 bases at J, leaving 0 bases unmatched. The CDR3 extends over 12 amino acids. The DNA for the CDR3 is TGTGCCAGCAGTTTAGGCGGGGGTGAGCAGTTCTTC. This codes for CASSLGGGEQFF.

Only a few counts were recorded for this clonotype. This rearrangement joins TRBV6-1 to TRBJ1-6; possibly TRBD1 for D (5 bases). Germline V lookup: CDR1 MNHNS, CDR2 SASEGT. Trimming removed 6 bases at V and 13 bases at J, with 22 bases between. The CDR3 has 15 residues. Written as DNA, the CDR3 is TGTGCCAGCAGCCCCACTTCGACAGTTAGCTCCCCCCTCCACTTT. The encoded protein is CASSPTSTVSSPLHF.

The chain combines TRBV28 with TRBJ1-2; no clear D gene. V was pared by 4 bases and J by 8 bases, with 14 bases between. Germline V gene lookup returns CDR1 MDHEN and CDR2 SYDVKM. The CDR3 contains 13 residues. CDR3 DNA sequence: TGTGCCAGCAGTTCTGGGATGCTCCGGGGCTACACCTTC. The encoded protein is CASSSGMLRGYTF.

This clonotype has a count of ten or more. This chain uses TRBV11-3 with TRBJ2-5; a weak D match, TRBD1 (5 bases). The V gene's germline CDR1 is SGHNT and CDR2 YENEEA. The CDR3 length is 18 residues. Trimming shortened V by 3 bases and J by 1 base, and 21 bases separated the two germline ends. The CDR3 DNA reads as TGTGCCAGCAGCTTGGGGATAGGCGTGACAGCTATCCAAGAGACCCAGTACTTC. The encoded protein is CASSLGIGVTAIQETQYF.

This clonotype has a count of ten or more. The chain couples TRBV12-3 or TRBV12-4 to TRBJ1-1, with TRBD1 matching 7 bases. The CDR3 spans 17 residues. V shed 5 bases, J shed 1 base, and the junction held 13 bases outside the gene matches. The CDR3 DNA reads TGTGCCAGCAGTGCTCAGATCAGGGGACAGAAGAACACTGAAGCTTTCTTT. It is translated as CASSAQIRGQKNTEAFF.

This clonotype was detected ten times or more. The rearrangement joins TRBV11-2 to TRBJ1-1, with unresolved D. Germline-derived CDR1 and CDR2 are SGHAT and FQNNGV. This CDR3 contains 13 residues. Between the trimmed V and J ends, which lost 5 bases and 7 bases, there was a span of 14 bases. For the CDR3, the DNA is TGTGCCAGCAGCCCACCCAACCAGCTTGAAGCTTTCTTT. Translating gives CASSPPNQLEAFF.

For the CDR3, the DNA is TGTGCCAGCAGCTCGGGACTACCTCCCTACGAGCAGTACTTC. Translated: CASSSGLPPYEQYF. The rearrangement uses TRBV7-9 and TRBJ2-7, with 7 positions matching TRBD2. CDR3 length equals 14 residues. Germline V gives CDR1 SEHNR, CDR2 FQNEAQ (reference sequence). Trimming removed 4 bases from V and 2 bases from J; junction bases left unmatched: 5.

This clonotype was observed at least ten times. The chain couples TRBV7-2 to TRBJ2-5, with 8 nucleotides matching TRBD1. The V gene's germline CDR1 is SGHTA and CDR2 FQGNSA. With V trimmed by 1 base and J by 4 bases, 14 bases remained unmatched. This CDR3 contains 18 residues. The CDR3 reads CASSLETSGRGRIETQYF. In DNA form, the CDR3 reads TGTGCCAGCAGCTTAGAGACGAGTGGCAGGGGGCGCATAGAGACCCAGTACTTC. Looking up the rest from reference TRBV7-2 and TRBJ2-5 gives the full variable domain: GAGVSQSPSNKVTEKGKDVELRCDPISGHTALYWYRQSLGQGLEFLIYFQGNSAPDKSGLPSDRFSAERTGGSVSTLTIQRTQQEDSAVYLCASSLETSGRGRIETQYFGPGTRLLVL.

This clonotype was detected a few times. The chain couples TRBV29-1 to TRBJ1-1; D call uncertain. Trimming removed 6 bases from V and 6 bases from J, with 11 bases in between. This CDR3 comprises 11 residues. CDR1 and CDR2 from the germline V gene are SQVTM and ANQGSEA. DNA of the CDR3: TGCAGCGTAGAGGGCTCGGCTGAAGCTTTCTTT. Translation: CSVEGSAEAFF. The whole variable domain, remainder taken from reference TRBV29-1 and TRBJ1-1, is SAVISQKPSRDICQRGTSLTIQCQVDSQVTMMFWYRQQPGQSLTLIATANQGSEATYESGFVIDKFPISRPNLTFSTLTVSNMSPEDSSIYLCSVEGSAEAFFGQGTRLTVV.